The TCR beta chain under discussion was sequenced for a study of cytomegalovirus exposure and HLA in healthy donors. Study as a whole: Researchers found that roughly 81% of almost 400 genotyped donors fell within the Caucasian-associated ancestry cluster.

Each donor was nominally healthy when sampled (though unrecorded immune exposures were likely). This clone has more than one count but fewer than ten. Its specificity is unknown. In the PCR, 60 Vbeta and 13 Jbeta primers were used. Clones were read by immunoSEQ multiplex PCR, and TCRdb kept only the in-frame ones, dropping some. The sample records over 100,000 clones, approximately 8.7% being singletons. General study findings and limits: In a later analysis, V- and J-gene trimming of beta chains associated with a DCLRE1C missense variant, replicated independently.

J gave up 1 base and V 3 bases, and 6 bases lay outside the gene matches. The germline V gene encodes CDR1 MGHDK and CDR2 SYGVNS. CDR3 length equals 16 residues. The TCR was taken from a man aged 35 to 55 in good health and CMV-seronegative. Specimen: PBMCs. The chain is built from TRBV25-1 and TRBJ1-1; 9 bases are shared with TRBD1. The chain's CDR3 is CASSDTQGASNTEAFF. CDR3 sequence (DNA): TGTGCCAGCAGTGATACACAGGGGGCGTCGAACACTGAAGCTTTCTTT.